This T cell receptor beta chain was profiled in a study of identifying expanded T cells in peripheral blood. This table comes from immunoSEQ multiplex PCR, and its TCRdb copy is limited to in-frame clones, with some not included. The table shows around 120,000 clones, with 84% occurring only once. The V gene's germline CDR1 is LNHDA and CDR2 SQIVND (reference sequence). The V and J ends lost 8 bases and 5 bases respectively, with 12 bases between them. This CDR3 is built from 12 residues. In the case of this clone: The antigen remains unidentified.

During the collection period, no donor immune events like infections were recorded. Study-wide findings and caveats: About 1.2 clones differed between technical replicates, versus approximately 17 and 20 over time.

The chain is built from TRBV19 and TRBJ1-1; D unresolved. The sequenced sample was blood. This clonotype was obtained from a person aged 18 to 70 in good health. The CDR3 region has the DNA TGTGCCAGTTCGGATGGAGGGACTGAAGCTTTCTTT. Its protein is CASSDGGTEAFF.